What follows is one T cell receptor (beta chain) and its context. This CDR3 is 18 amino acids long. The V and J ends lost 4 bases and 6 bases, in that order; junction bases with no gene match: 21. Germline V gene sequence: CDR1 SGDLS, CDR2 YYNGEE. The table came from immunoSEQ multiplex PCR; TCRdb's copy has only in-frame clones and leaves some out. This table has 30,000 to 40,000 clones, about 86% appearing once. The source of the sample is a study of blood T cell repertoires in COVID-19. The chain links TRBV9 to TRBJ2-7, with 8 nucleotides matching TRBD1. The TCR originated in an elderly woman with active or convalescent COVID-19. Sequenced material: peripheral blood. This CDR3 reads CASSYSSELGDRRGEQYF. The CDR3 coding sequence is TGTGCCAGCAGCTATAGTAGTGAGTTGGGGGACAGGCGTGGCGAGCAGTACTTC.